This T cell receptor (beta chain) stems from a study of T cell responses to AZD1222 COVID-19 vaccine. V was cut by 1 base and J by 7 bases, with 4 bases left in between. Germline V gene sequence: CDR1 LNHNV, CDR2 YYDKDF (reference sequence). The CDR3 covers 12 residues. Profiled with immunoSEQ multiplex PCR; TCRdb holds only in-frame clones, not every one. The sample lists 150,000 to 190,000 clones, about 88% seen once, with under 8% in the top ten. The chain is built from TRBV15 and TRBJ1-4; D is ambiguous. The sequence derives from an adult who had recovered from COVID-19. Sequences were derived from peripheral blood, sampled after recovery from COVID-19. The CDR3 region is CATSRGSEKLFF. The CDR3 DNA follows: TGTGCCACCAGCAGAGGGAGTGAAAAACTGTTTTTT. Combining the CDR3 with reference TRBV15 and TRBJ1-4 gives the whole variable domain DAMVIQNPRYQVTQFGKPVTLSCSQTLNHNVMYWYQQKSSQAPKLLFHYYDKDFNNEADTPDNFQSRRPNTSFCFLDIRSPGLGDTAMYLCATSRGSEKLFFGSGTQLSVL.